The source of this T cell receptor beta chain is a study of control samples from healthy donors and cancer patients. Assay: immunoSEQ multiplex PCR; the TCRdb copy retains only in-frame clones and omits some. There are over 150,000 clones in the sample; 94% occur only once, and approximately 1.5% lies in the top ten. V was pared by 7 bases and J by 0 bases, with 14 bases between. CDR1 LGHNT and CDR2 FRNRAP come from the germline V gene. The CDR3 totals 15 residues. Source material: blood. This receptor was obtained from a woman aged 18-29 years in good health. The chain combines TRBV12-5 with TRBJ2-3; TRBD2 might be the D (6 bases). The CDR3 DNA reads TGTGCTAGTGCCTCGAGACTAGGGAGCACAGATACGCAGTATTTT. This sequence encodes CASASRLGSTDTQYF.